This T cell receptor (beta chain) was found in a study of metastatic and nonmetastatic thyroid tumors. The V gene lost 6 bases and the J gene lost 6 bases, with 4 bases spanning the gap. This CDR3 spans 11 amino acids. CDR1 KGHDR and CDR2 SFDVKD come from the germline V gene. With MiXCR, TCRdb called clones anew from the PCR reads. This table holds about 70,000 clones, 15% to 20% found once. This clone was recorded at least ten times. The entire patient cohort was treatment-naive prior to thyroid surgery. Sample: blood. J is TRBJ2-2 and V is TRBV24-1; D is uncertain. This clonotype originated in a female donor with papillary thyroid cancer or a benign thyroid nodule (not recorded which). Some clones in this sample may be carry-over from other donors' samples. The CDR3 coding sequence is TGTGCCACCAGTTATGCCGGGGAGCTGTTTTTT. As protein: CATSYAGELFF.